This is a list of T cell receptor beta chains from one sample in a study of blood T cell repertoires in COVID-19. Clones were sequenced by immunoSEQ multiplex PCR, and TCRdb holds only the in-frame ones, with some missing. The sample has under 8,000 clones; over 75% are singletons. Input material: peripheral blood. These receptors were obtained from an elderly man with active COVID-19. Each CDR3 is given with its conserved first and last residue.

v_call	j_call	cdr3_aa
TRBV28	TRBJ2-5	CASSGTSGDLGTQYF
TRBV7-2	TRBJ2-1	CASSSPGTSGNNEQFF
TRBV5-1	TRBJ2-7	CASSLTSGSSYEQYF
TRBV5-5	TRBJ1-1	CASSPSGLGNTEAFF
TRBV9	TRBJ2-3	CASSAARATDTQYF
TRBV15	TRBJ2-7	CATSRTRGAYEQYF
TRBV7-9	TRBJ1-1	CASRPAGAQNTEAFF
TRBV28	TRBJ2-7	CASSSPVFTYEQYF
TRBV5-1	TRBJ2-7	CASSLVVSPYEQYF
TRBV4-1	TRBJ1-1	CASSHRTTGSGTEAFF
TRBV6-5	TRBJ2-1	CASSYATSGYYNEQFF
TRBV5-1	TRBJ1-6	CASSYLGREVSPLHF
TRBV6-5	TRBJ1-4	CASKGHGDEKLFF
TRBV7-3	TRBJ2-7	CASSLSPGGVYEQYF
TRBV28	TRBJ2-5	CASSLTSGRSETQYF
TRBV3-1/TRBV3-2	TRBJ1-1	CASSQVQTKAFF
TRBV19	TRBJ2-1	CASTPDRGRDEQFF
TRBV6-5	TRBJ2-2	CASSHGTFNTGELFF
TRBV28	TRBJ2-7	CASSAPGQNSYEQYF
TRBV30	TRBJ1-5	CAWSTGGNQPQHF
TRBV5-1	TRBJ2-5	CAKAAEYF
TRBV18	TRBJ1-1	CASSPPWRNMNTEAFF
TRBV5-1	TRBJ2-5	CASSLAGGVQETQYF
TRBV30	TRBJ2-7	CAWSSELGTGSYEQYF
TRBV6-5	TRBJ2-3	CASSYGTSRTDTQYF
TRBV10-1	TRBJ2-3	CASSEGTGGSRTQYF
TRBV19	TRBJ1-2	CASSDQGAQGGYTF
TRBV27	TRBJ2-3	CASSLSNRGSTDTQYF
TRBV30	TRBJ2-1	CAWSRTSGRWKFF
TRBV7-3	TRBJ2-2	CASSDGGTGELFF
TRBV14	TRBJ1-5	CASSQVGSNQPQHF
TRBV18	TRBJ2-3	CASSRPGGLAGADTQYF
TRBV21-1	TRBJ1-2	CASSPQQGYTF
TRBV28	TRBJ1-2	CASSRIGYTF
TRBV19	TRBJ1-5	CASSRTGQSNQPQHF
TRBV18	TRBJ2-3	CASSPIQAGPSASTDTQYF
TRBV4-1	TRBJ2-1	CASSQVPPGNRLAGGNEQFF
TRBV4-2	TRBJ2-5	CASSQEVVREETQYF
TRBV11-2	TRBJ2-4	CASSSRGGGVAKNIQYF
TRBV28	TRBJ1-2	CASNFRHRDLYGYTF
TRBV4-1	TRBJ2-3	CASSQRKTDTQYF
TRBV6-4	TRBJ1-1	CASRKTGANIEAFF
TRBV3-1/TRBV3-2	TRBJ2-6	CASSLLGRVSGANVLTF
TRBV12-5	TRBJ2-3	CASGLGVTSGADTQYF
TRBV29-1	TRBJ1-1	CSVEKTGVAEAFF
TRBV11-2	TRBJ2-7	CASSRRTGNHEQYF
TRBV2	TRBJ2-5	CASIDTSGRKTQYF
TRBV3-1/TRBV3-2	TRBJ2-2	CASSLRGLARGSGGELFF
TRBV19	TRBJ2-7	CASSPPASRGGAEQYF
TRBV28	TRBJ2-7	CASFGRAYEQYF
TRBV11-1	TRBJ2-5	CASSSKRTQYF
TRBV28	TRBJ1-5	CASKSGGQPQHF
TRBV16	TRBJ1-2	CASSQFSGTGGYTF
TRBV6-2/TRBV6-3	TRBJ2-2	CASSQRDRGFTGELFF